The clone carrying this T cell receptor (beta chain) was seen ten or more times. Its specificity is unknown. The germline V gene encodes CDR1 DFQATT and CDR2 SNEGSKA (reference sequence). The CDR3 length is 13 residues. Losses at the gene ends were 1 base for V and 4 bases for J; bases not matched to a gene: 2. The time point denotes: newly diagnosed GD, antithyroid drugs for less than 3 months. TCR sequences were obtained from RNA taken from PBMCs. The sample belongs to a study of regulatory T cells in long-lasting Graves disease. Relying on iRepertoire HTBI primers and Arm-PCR of CDR3 regions, the team built TCR beta libraries. In the study's own analysis: Identification yielded some 65 TRBV and 13 to 15 TRBJ segments across samples. Each CDR3 protein gets one entry after TCRdb re-called the multiplex PCR reads with MiXCR. The V and J calls here are based on TCRdb, not the publication. The table includes about 420,000 distinct CDR3 sequences, 16% detected once.

Study results and caveats: Less diverse TCR repertoires were seen in persistent Graves' patients than in newly diagnosed ones.

This sample was shared with a second study, whose subject was T cells in Graves' hyperthyroidism and ophthalmopathy.

Sample: peripheral blood mononuclear cells (PBMCs), taken at new diagnosis, from a patient treated with antithyroid drugs. The rearrangement joins TRBV20-1 to TRBJ2-7, with TRBD2 matching 9 bases. The TCR was taken from a young woman with Graves disease. The CDR3 region is CSARATSGYEQYF. In DNA form, the CDR3 reads TGCAGTGCTAGAGCCACTAGCGGGTACGAGCAGTACTTC.